A selection of T cell receptor beta chains follows, all from one sample in a study of T cell responses to AZD1222 COVID-19 vaccine. Produced via immunoSEQ multiplex PCR; TCRdb's table is partial and in-frame only. The sample holds approximately 100,000 clones, roughly nine tenths seen once. The sequenced sample was peripheral blood, obtained on day 0 of AZD1222 vaccination. Receptors were obtained from an adult in good health. Both conserved end residues are part of each CDR3. Fields, in order: V gene, clone size, J gene, CDR3 protein. For some rows the clone size is stated as once, few or many, or as a class when expanded; others skip it.

v_gene: TRBV19; abundance: .; j_gene: TRBJ2-1; CDR3aa: CASSILGGAGAYNEQFF
v_gene: TRBV4-1; abundance: .; j_gene: TRBJ2-1; CDR3aa: CASSQLGVSYNEQFF
v_gene: TRBV6-1; abundance: .; j_gene: TRBJ1-6; CDR3aa: CASSDRPGPLHF
v_gene: TRBV18; abundance: once; j_gene: TRBJ2-7; CDR3aa: CASSHTPGQGNYEQYF
v_gene: TRBV6-2/TRBV6-3; abundance: .; j_gene: TRBJ1-1; CDR3aa: CASSYSRLAFF
v_gene: TRBV27; abundance: once; j_gene: TRBJ1-4; CDR3aa: CASSPPIRGGAGEKLFF
v_gene: TRBV19; abundance: .; j_gene: TRBJ1-1; CDR3aa: CASSQGLNTEAFF
v_gene: TRBV5-1; abundance: .; j_gene: TRBJ2-1; CDR3aa: CASSLVSGTYNEQFF
v_gene: TRBV4-2; abundance: .; j_gene: TRBJ2-1; CDR3aa: CASSQGGTSGVNEQFF
v_gene: TRBV30; abundance: .; j_gene: TRBJ1-2; CDR3aa: CAWIRGTAEGYTF
v_gene: TRBV10-1; abundance: .; j_gene: TRBJ1-1; CDR3aa: CASSGGQGTEAFF
v_gene: TRBV5-1; abundance: once; j_gene: TRBJ2-2; CDR3aa: CASTPGTGDTGELFF
v_gene: TRBV12-3/TRBV12-4; abundance: .; j_gene: TRBJ1-4; CDR3aa: CASSFGTNEKLFF
v_gene: TRBV18; abundance: .; j_gene: TRBJ2-1; CDR3aa: CASSPRTVQSSYNEQFF
v_gene: TRBV28; abundance: .; j_gene: TRBJ2-5; CDR3aa: CASSLGLAGDWETQYF
v_gene: TRBV21-1; abundance: .; j_gene: TRBJ1-6; CDR3aa: CASSRRLGLNSPLHF
v_gene: TRBV7-6; abundance: .; j_gene: TRBJ1-4; CDR3aa: CASSPNSGAINEKLFF
v_gene: TRBV18; abundance: .; j_gene: TRBJ1-1; CDR3aa: CASSPDRDTEAFF
v_gene: TRBV10-1; abundance: .; j_gene: TRBJ2-7; CDR3aa: CATAAGGNGEQYF
v_gene: TRBV7-2; abundance: .; j_gene: TRBJ2-1; CDR3aa: CASSLAGGRNEQFF
v_gene: TRBV29-1; abundance: .; j_gene: TRBJ1-1; CDR3aa: CSVSGDGGEAFF
v_gene: TRBV9; abundance: .; j_gene: TRBJ1-6; CDR3aa: CASSVANSPLHF
v_gene: TRBV18; abundance: once; j_gene: TRBJ1-6; CDR3aa: CASSPRDLNSPLHF
v_gene: TRBV27; abundance: .; j_gene: TRBJ2-7; CDR3aa: CASSLRAPRRDGSYEQYF
v_gene: TRBV4-1; abundance: .; j_gene: TRBJ1-4; CDR3aa: CASSLQTRADTHEKLFF
v_gene: TRBV7-9; abundance: .; j_gene: TRBJ1-1; CDR3aa: CASSPFGGLVTEAFF
v_gene: TRBV5-1; abundance: once; j_gene: TRBJ2-5; CDR3aa: CASSFQRLAGQETQYF
v_gene: TRBV5-5; abundance: .; j_gene: TRBJ2-1; CDR3aa: CASRLAGSSYNEQFF
v_gene: TRBV5-1; abundance: once; j_gene: TRBJ2-5; CDR3aa: CASSLGGTGIETQYF
v_gene: TRBV7-2; abundance: .; j_gene: TRBJ2-7; CDR3aa: CASSSQRDSYEQYF
v_gene: TRBV7-9; abundance: .; j_gene: TRBJ1-1; CDR3aa: CASSSRQNTEAFF
v_gene: TRBV6-1; abundance: .; j_gene: TRBJ1-4; CDR3aa: CASSEYGRGQSEKLFF
v_gene: TRBV7-8; abundance: .; j_gene: TRBJ2-1; CDR3aa: CASSFPRGSSYNEQFF
v_gene: TRBV6-5; abundance: .; j_gene: TRBJ1-6; CDR3aa: CASSLTGRYNSPLHF